This passage covers 13 T cell receptor beta chains from one sample sequenced in a study of cytomegalovirus exposure and HLA in healthy donors. 13 Jbeta primers and 60 Vbeta primers were used for the PCR. Libraries were prepared by immunoSEQ multiplex PCR; TCRdb keeps only in-frame clonotypes and omits some of them. This repertoire includes 55,000 to 65,000 clones. The sequenced sample was PBMCs. These receptors were collected from a woman between 18 and 30 years old in good health and CMV-seronegative.

The chain carries TRBV19 and TRBJ2-7; no clear D gene. CDR3 size: 13 residues. Per the germline V gene, CDR1 is LNHDA and CDR2 is SQIVND (reference sequence). Trimming took 5 bases from V and 3 from J, leaving 11 bases between them. The CDR3 DNA is TGTGCCAGTAGTCTTGGCACGAACTACGAGCAGTACTTC. It yields the protein CASSLGTNYEQYF.

The chain combines TRBV30 with TRBJ1-5; 7 nucleotides line up with TRBD1. The CDR3 spans 15 residues. J lost 2 bases, V lost 0 bases, and 4 bases had no gene match. Germline CDR1 is GTSNPN and CDR2 is SVGIG (reference sequence). CDR3 bases: TGTGCCTGGAGTGTACGAGGGGGCGGCAATCAGCCCCAGCATTTT. It encodes CAWSVRGGGNQPQHF.

This rearrangement joins TRBV6-5 to TRBJ2-2, with a possible D match to TRBD1 (6 bases). The CDR3 is made up of 14 amino acids. Between the trimmed V and J ends, which lost 6 bases and 6 bases, there was a span of 14 bases. The germline gives CDR1 MNHEY, CDR2 SVGAGI. The CDR3 here is CASSPSQGSGELFF. The CDR3 bases are TGTGCCAGCAGCCCAAGCCAGGGGTCCGGGGAGCTGTTTTTT.

J is TRBJ2-7 and V is TRBV27; D remains ambiguous. The germline V and J ends were trimmed by 5 bases and 4 bases, with 6 bases remaining between them. This CDR3 contains 11 residues. Germline assignment: CDR1 MNHEY and CDR2 SMNVEV (reference sequence). CDR3 in DNA: TGTGCCAGCAGTCTCGGTTACGAGCAGTACTTC. It encodes CASSLGYEQYF.

V and J are TRBV10-3 and TRBJ1-6; no clear D. Germline V lookup: CDR1 ENHRY, CDR2 SYGVKD. This CDR3 is 13 amino acids long. V lost 10 bases and J 7 bases, leaving 14 bases between the germline ends. Here the CDR3 reads CATHDTPNSPLHF. The DNA for the CDR3 is TGTGCCACTCACGACACCCCCAATTCACCCCTCCACTTT.

This chain joins TRBV20-1 and TRBJ1-1; D is unclear. Germline CDR1 reads DFQATT; CDR2 reads SNEGSKA (reference sequence). This CDR3 is built from 11 residues. The CDR3 reads CRGDTNTEAFF. The CDR3 DNA is TGCAGGGGTGACACCAACACTGAAGCTTTCTTT.

V gene TRBV30 combines with J gene TRBJ1-1, with D perhaps matching TRBD1 (6 bases). The CDR3 length is 13 residues. Germline CDR1 and CDR2: GTSNPN and SVGIG (reference sequence). V lost 0 bases and J 6 bases, leaving 11 bases between the germline ends. The CDR3 DNA follows: TGTGCCTGGAGTGTACGGGGGGCTTCTGAAGCTTTCTTT. Protein product: CAWSVRGASEAFF.

The chain carries TRBV5-6 and TRBJ1-2; D possibly corresponds to TRBD1 (6 bases). Germline lookup yields CDR1 SGHDT and CDR2 YYEEEE. This CDR3 is 15 amino acids long. The V end lost 0 bases, the J end lost 4 bases, and 13 bases lay between the germline ends. The CDR3 here is CASSLVAGESYGYTF. The CDR3 DNA is TGTGCCAGCAGCTTGGTGGCAGGGGAAAGCTATGGCTACACCTTC.

This chain joins TRBV6-5 and TRBJ1-2; 8 nucleotides match TRBD1. With V trimmed by 6 bases and J by 4 bases, 4 bases remained unmatched. Germline V gives CDR1 MNHEY, CDR2 SVGAGI. This CDR3 has 13 amino acids. CDR3 sequence (DNA): TGTGCCAGCAGCACAGGGGGTACCTATGGCTACACCTTC. Translated: CASSTGGTYGYTF.

CDR3 loop: CASSPGGGFNEKLFF. CDR3 nucleotides: TGTGCCAGCAGCCCTGGGGGAGGGTTTAATGAAAAACTGTTTTTT. The chain has TRBV9 and TRBJ1-4; possible D gene TRBD1, 5 bases. The germline V gene has CDR1 SGDLS and CDR2 YYNGEE. This CDR3 is built from 15 residues. V lost 4 bases and J 4 bases, leaving 14 bases between the germline ends.

The chain recombines TRBV30 with TRBJ2-7; 8 nucleotides agree with TRBD2. Per germline, CDR1 GTSNPN and CDR2 SVGIG (reference sequence). The CDR3 sequence is 19 residues long. The V segment lost 8 bases and the J segment 0 bases; nucleotides outside the gene matches: 24. The CDR3 bases are TGTGCCCTCCAGCTTCGGAAGCGGGAGTTCCGCCTTGACTCCTACGAGCAGTACTTC. It translates to CALQLRKREFRLDSYEQYF.

The chain links TRBV25-1 to TRBJ2-7; 10 bases fit TRBD2. CDR3 size: 14 residues. The V and J ends lost 5 bases and 3 bases, in that order; junction bases with no gene match: 4. The germline V gene has CDR1 MGHDK and CDR2 SYGVNS. The CDR3 spells CASSPSGSGYEQYF. The CDR3 nucleotides are TGTGCCAGCAGTCCTAGCGGGAGTGGCTACGAGCAGTACTTC.

The chain combines TRBV5-6 with TRBJ1-2; TRBD1 matches at 9 bases. This CDR3 is 15 amino acids long. The V gene's germline CDR1 is SGHDT and CDR2 YYEEEE. Germline trimming cut 4 bases from V and 7 bases from J; bases unmatched to any gene: 11. The CDR3 DNA sequence: TGTGCCAGCAGCCCCCCCGGGACAGGGACAGGTGGCTACACCTTC. Translation: CASSPPGTGTGGYTF. Together with reference TRBV5-6 and TRBJ1-2, the CDR3 gives the full variable domain: DAGVTQSPTHLIKTRGQQVTLRCSPKSGHDTVSWYQQALGQGPQFIFQYYEEEERQRGNFPDRFSGHQFPNYSSELNVNALLLGDSALYLCASSPPGTGTGGYTFGSGTRLTVV.